Listed below are T cell receptor beta chains from one sample, sequenced in a study of blood T cell repertoires in COVID-19. The table came from immunoSEQ multiplex PCR; TCRdb's copy has only in-frame clones and leaves some out. Here the sample spans roughly 230,000 clones, around 82% being singletons. Sequenced input: peripheral blood. Receptor source: a man aged 50 to 59 with active or convalescent COVID-19. The CDR3 runs from the conserved cysteine through the conserved F or W. Fields, in order: CDR3 protein, CDR3 DNA, clone size, D gene, V gene, J gene. A D gene is named only where the DNA matches it firmly. Size values are once, few and many counts, or a class for expanded clones, and some rows have none.

cdr3_aa: CASSRPGGTNSPLHF
cdr3_nt: TGTGCCAGCAGCCGTCCAGGAGGGACGAATTCACCCCTCCACTTT
clone_size: .
d_call: .
v_call: TRBV14
j_call: TRBJ1-6

cdr3_aa: CAWTGGSGANVLTF
cdr3_nt: TGTGCCTGGACAGGAGGCTCTGGGGCCAACGTCCTGACTTTC
clone_size: once
d_call: .
v_call: TRBV30
j_call: TRBJ2-6

cdr3_aa: CASSKTGGYGYTF
cdr3_nt: TGTGCCAGCAGCAAGACAGGGGGGTATGGCTACACCTTC
clone_size: .
d_call: TRBD1
v_call: TRBV9
j_call: TRBJ1-2

cdr3_aa: CASSLGQTGELFF
cdr3_nt: TGCGCCAGCAGCTTGGGCCAGACCGGGGAGCTGTTTTTT
clone_size: many
d_call: .
v_call: TRBV5-1
j_call: TRBJ2-2

cdr3_aa: CASSREAGTYEQYF
cdr3_nt: TGTGCCAGCAGCAGAGAGGCGGGGACCTACGAGCAGTACTTC
clone_size: .
d_call: .
v_call: TRBV6-5
j_call: TRBJ2-7

cdr3_aa: CASSQTGVASPLHF
cdr3_nt: TGTGCCAGCAGCCAGACAGGGGTGGCTTCACCCCTCCACTTT
clone_size: .
d_call: TRBD1
v_call: TRBV27
j_call: TRBJ1-6

cdr3_aa: CASGTGANTEAFF
cdr3_nt: TGTGCCAGTGGGACAGGGGCGAACACTGAAGCTTTCTTT
clone_size: .
d_call: TRBD1
v_call: TRBV19
j_call: TRBJ1-1

cdr3_aa: CASSLGQGASGYTF
cdr3_nt: TGCGCCAGCAGCCTGGGACAGGGGGCTAGTGGCTACACCTTC
clone_size: .
d_call: TRBD1
v_call: TRBV5-1
j_call: TRBJ1-2

cdr3_aa: CASSQKPSGGADTQYF
cdr3_nt: TGTGCCAGCAGCCAAAAGCCTAGCGGGGGGGCAGATACGCAGTATTTT
clone_size: .
d_call: TRBD2
v_call: TRBV14
j_call: TRBJ2-3

cdr3_aa: CASSPRLGTGELFF
cdr3_nt: TGTGCCAGCAGCCCCCGACTCGGGACCGGGGAGCTGTTTTTT
clone_size: .
d_call: .
v_call: TRBV14
j_call: TRBJ2-2

cdr3_aa: CAWSVSEYSNQPQHF
cdr3_nt: TGTGCCTGGAGTGTATCCGAGTATAGCAATCAGCCCCAGCATTTT
clone_size: few
d_call: .
v_call: TRBV30
j_call: TRBJ1-5

cdr3_aa: CSVSGSRDTEAFF
cdr3_nt: TGCAGCGTTAGCGGGAGCCGGGACACTGAAGCTTTCTTT
clone_size: .
d_call: .
v_call: TRBV29-1
j_call: TRBJ1-1

cdr3_aa: CASSRPLEAFF
cdr3_nt: TGTGCCAGTTCCCGTCCTCTTGAAGCTTTCTTT
clone_size: .
d_call: .
v_call: TRBV6-5
j_call: TRBJ1-1

cdr3_aa: CASSLGAGGQGYTF
cdr3_nt: TGTGCCAGCAGCTTAGGGGCAGGGGGCCAAGGCTACACCTTC
clone_size: .
d_call: TRBD1
v_call: TRBV7-2
j_call: TRBJ1-2

cdr3_aa: CSVDAAGNFGYTF
cdr3_nt: TGCAGCGTTGACGCGGCCGGAAACTTTGGCTACACCTTC
clone_size: .
d_call: .
v_call: TRBV29-1
j_call: TRBJ1-2

cdr3_aa: CASSEGVGVVIGYTF
cdr3_nt: TGTGCCAGCAGTGAAGGGGTAGGGGTAGTAATAGGCTACACCTTC
clone_size: .
d_call: .
v_call: TRBV2
j_call: TRBJ1-2

cdr3_aa: CASSLGLAGDKETQYF
cdr3_nt: TGTGCCAGCAGCTTAGGGCTAGCGGGAGATAAAGAGACCCAGTACTTC
clone_size: .
d_call: TRBD2
v_call: TRBV7-9
j_call: TRBJ2-5

cdr3_aa: CASRAGTITDTQYF
cdr3_nt: TGTGCCAGCAGAGCCGGGACTATCACAGATACGCAGTATTTT
clone_size: .
d_call: TRBD2
v_call: TRBV2
j_call: TRBJ2-3

cdr3_aa: CASNLQGMGYEQYF
cdr3_nt: TGTGCCAGCAATTTACAGGGGATGGGGTACGAGCAGTACTTC
clone_size: .
d_call: TRBD1
v_call: TRBV5-8
j_call: TRBJ2-7

cdr3_aa: CASSPRVTRSGNTIYF
cdr3_nt: TGTGCCAGCAGCCCGAGGGTCACCCGCTCTGGAAACACCATATATTTT
clone_size: .
d_call: .
v_call: TRBV7-2
j_call: TRBJ1-3

cdr3_aa: CASIPASDREVGGYTF
cdr3_nt: TGTGCCAGTATCCCAGCAAGTGACAGGGAGGTTGGAGGCTACACCTTC
clone_size: .
d_call: TRBD1
v_call: TRBV19
j_call: TRBJ1-2

cdr3_aa: CASSSGGYADTQYF
cdr3_nt: TGTGCCAGCAGTTCAGGGGGCTACGCAGATACGCAGTATTTT
clone_size: .
d_call: TRBD1
v_call: TRBV5-5
j_call: TRBJ2-3

cdr3_aa: CASSLETGGQPQHF
cdr3_nt: TGCGCCAGCAGCTTGGAAACAGGGGGCCAGCCCCAGCATTTT
clone_size: .
d_call: TRBD1
v_call: TRBV5-1
j_call: TRBJ1-5

cdr3_aa: CATGTGTGDFNSNQPQHF
cdr3_nt: TGTGCCACCGGAACCGGGACAGGGGATTTCAATAGCAATCAGCCCCAGCATTTT
clone_size: few
d_call: TRBD1
v_call: TRBV24-1
j_call: TRBJ1-5

cdr3_aa: CASSAQPNSYEQYF
cdr3_nt: TGTGCCAGTAGTGCCCAACCTAACTCCTACGAGCAGTACTTC
clone_size: .
d_call: .
v_call: TRBV19
j_call: TRBJ2-7

cdr3_aa: CASSYWGQGTTDTQYF
cdr3_nt: TGTGCCAGCAGTTACTGGGGACAGGGTACCACAGATACGCAGTATTTT
clone_size: .
d_call: TRBD1
v_call: TRBV6-5
j_call: TRBJ2-3

cdr3_aa: CASSHPRVQPQHF
cdr3_nt: TGTGCCAGCAGTCACCCCCGGGTCCAGCCCCAGCATTTT
clone_size: .
d_call: .
v_call: TRBV28
j_call: TRBJ1-5

cdr3_aa: CASSQDLVRGSTGELFF
cdr3_nt: TGCGCCAGCAGCCAAGATCTGGTCAGGGGAAGCACCGGGGAGCTGTTTTTT
clone_size: .
d_call: .
v_call: TRBV4-3
j_call: TRBJ2-2

cdr3_aa: CAWSYAGRSEQYF
cdr3_nt: TGTGCCTGGAGTTACGCGGGGAGATCCGAGCAGTACTTC
clone_size: .
d_call: .
v_call: TRBV30
j_call: TRBJ2-7

cdr3_aa: CASSIILPGTSGGTKETQYF
cdr3_nt: TGTGCCAGTAGTATAATCCTCCCGGGGACTAGCGGGGGAACTAAAGAGACCCAGTACTTC
clone_size: .
d_call: TRBD2
v_call: TRBV19
j_call: TRBJ2-5

cdr3_aa: CAWSRDRGRETQYF
cdr3_nt: TGTGCCTGGAGTCGGGACAGGGGCCGAGAGACCCAGTACTTC
clone_size: .
d_call: TRBD1
v_call: TRBV30
j_call: TRBJ2-5

cdr3_aa: CASTKQGSLGDTQYF
cdr3_nt: TGTGCCAGCACGAAACAGGGATCTTTAGGAGATACGCAGTATTTT
clone_size: .
d_call: .
v_call: TRBV28
j_call: TRBJ2-3

cdr3_aa: CASSLEASGYYNEQFF
cdr3_nt: TGTGCCAGCAGCTTAGAGGCTAGCGGATATTACAATGAGCAGTTCTTC
clone_size: .
d_call: TRBD2
v_call: TRBV7-2
j_call: TRBJ2-1

cdr3_aa: CASSLGSGGTEAFF
cdr3_nt: TGCGCCAGCAGCTTGGGGTCCGGGGGAACTGAAGCTTTCTTT
clone_size: .
d_call: .
v_call: TRBV5-1
j_call: TRBJ1-1

cdr3_aa: CARLQDENSYNSPLHF
cdr3_nt: TGTGCCAGACTACAGGACGAGAACTCCTATAATTCACCCCTCCACTTT
clone_size: .
d_call: .
v_call: TRBV5-3
j_call: TRBJ1-6

cdr3_aa: CATRDEGGNNEQFF
cdr3_nt: TGTGCCACCAGGGACGAGGGGGGGAACAATGAGCAGTTCTTC
clone_size: .
d_call: .
v_call: TRBV5-4
j_call: TRBJ2-1

cdr3_aa: CASSQQGVSYEQYF
cdr3_nt: TGTGCCAGCAGCCAACAGGGGGTCTCCTACGAGCAGTACTTC
clone_size: once
d_call: TRBD1
v_call: TRBV5-4
j_call: TRBJ2-7

cdr3_aa: CASSQGNWRTTDTQYF
cdr3_nt: TGTGCCAGCAGCCAAGGGAATTGGAGGACGACAGATACGCAGTATTTT
clone_size: .
d_call: .
v_call: TRBV3-1/TRBV3-2
j_call: TRBJ2-3

cdr3_aa: CASSFGTSASSYEQYF
cdr3_nt: TGTGCCAGCAGCTTCGGGACTAGCGCGAGCTCCTACGAGCAGTACTTC
clone_size: .
d_call: .
v_call: TRBV12-1
j_call: TRBJ2-7

cdr3_aa: CASSLRQGSTDTQYF
cdr3_nt: TGTGCCAGCTCCCTTAGACAGGGCAGTACAGATACGCAGTATTTT
clone_size: few
d_call: TRBD1
v_call: TRBV2
j_call: TRBJ2-3

cdr3_aa: CASRSDRGNGYTF
cdr3_nt: TGTGCCAGCAGGTCGGACAGGGGTAATGGCTACACCTTC
clone_size: few
d_call: TRBD1
v_call: TRBV6-5
j_call: TRBJ1-2

cdr3_aa: CAWSVSGGFTEAFF
cdr3_nt: TGTGCCTGGAGTGTGTCGGGGGGCTTCACTGAAGCTTTCTTT
clone_size: .
d_call: .
v_call: TRBV30
j_call: TRBJ1-1

cdr3_aa: CASSRVGGATGELFF
cdr3_nt: TGTGCCAGCAGCCGAGTGGGGGGGGCCACCGGGGAGCTGTTTTTT
clone_size: .
d_call: .
v_call: TRBV7-8
j_call: TRBJ2-2

cdr3_aa: CATREMEGKDTQYF
cdr3_nt: TGCGCCACCAGGGAGATGGAGGGGAAAGATACGCAGTATTTT
clone_size: .
d_call: .
v_call: TRBV5-1
j_call: TRBJ2-3

cdr3_aa: CASSPGGGNTEAFF
cdr3_nt: TGTGCCAGCAGCCCAGGGGGCGGGAACACTGAAGCTTTCTTT
clone_size: .
d_call: TRBD1
v_call: TRBV9
j_call: TRBJ1-1

cdr3_aa: CASSLAEGNTGELFF
cdr3_nt: TGTGCCAGCAGCTTGGCGGAGGGGAACACCGGGGAGCTGTTTTTT
clone_size: .
d_call: .
v_call: TRBV5-4
j_call: TRBJ2-2

cdr3_aa: CASSPDLGGYNEQFF
cdr3_nt: TGTGCCAGCAGCCCGGACCTAGGAGGCTACAATGAGCAGTTCTTC
clone_size: .
d_call: .
v_call: TRBV7-9
j_call: TRBJ2-1

cdr3_aa: CASRMGQLNTEAFF
cdr3_nt: TGTGCCAGCAGAATGGGACAGCTTAACACTGAAGCTTTCTTT
clone_size: .
d_call: TRBD1
v_call: TRBV2
j_call: TRBJ1-1

cdr3_aa: CASSSGTLPGELFF
cdr3_nt: TGTGCCAGCAGCTCTGGGACTCTCCCCGGGGAGCTGTTTTTT
clone_size: .
d_call: .
v_call: TRBV11-2
j_call: TRBJ2-2

cdr3_aa: CASSFRGGDYGYTF
cdr3_nt: TGCGCCAGCAGCTTCCGGGGGGGCGACTATGGCTACACCTTC
clone_size: .
d_call: .
v_call: TRBV5-1
j_call: TRBJ1-2